This entry lists 9 T cell receptor beta chains sequenced from one sample in a study of identical twins. MiXCR, applied by TCRdb to the 5' RACE reads, yields one record per CDR3 protein. The sample includes a few hundred thousand distinct CDR3 sequences, approximately 25% seen only once; the top ten take about 2.7%. These sequences were also reported in another study, on T cells expressing NK-cell markers.

Input material: CD4+ T cells sorted from blood. The receptors were sampled from a young woman in good health.

The chain employs TRBV20-1 and TRBJ1-1, with D tentatively TRBD1 (6 bases). CDR3 length equals 14 residues. V lost 6 bases and J lost 1, with 15 bases in between. Germline V gene lookup returns CDR1 DFQATT and CDR2 SNEGSKA (reference sequence). The CDR3 reads CSATTGGPNTEAFF. Written as DNA, the CDR3 is TGCAGTGCCACGACCGGGGGGCCGAACACTGAAGCTTTCTTT.

This chain uses TRBV10-3 with TRBJ2-5, with TRBD2 identical over 14 bases. CDR1 is ENHRY, CDR2 SYGVKD, per germline. Unmatched junction bases numbered 12, after V lost 3 bases and J lost 3 bases. This CDR3 contains 19 residues. Written as DNA, the CDR3 is TGTGCCATCAGTGATGAGTCCGGGACTAGCGGGGGACTGAAAGAGACCCAGTACTTC. Translating it yields CAISDESGTSGGLKETQYF.

This clonotype was counted only a few times. The V call is TRBV6-5, the J call TRBJ2-3, with 8 bases matching TRBD2. Germline-derived CDR1 and CDR2 are MNHEY and SVGAGI. V was clipped by 0 bases and J by 6 bases; unmatched bases: 5. The CDR3 runs 15 residues. CDR3 in amino acids: CASSYSRLAGDTQYF. Written as DNA, the CDR3 is TGTGCCAGCAGTTACTCGAGGCTAGCGGGTGATACGCAGTATTTT.

This clonotype was seen a few times. V and J are TRBV10-3 and TRBJ1-4; D gene uncertain. The CDR3 loop spans 15 amino acids. The ends were cut back, 0 bases at V and 8 bases at J, with 13 bases in the middle. Germline V lookup: CDR1 ENHRY, CDR2 SYGVKD. The CDR3 coding sequence is TGTGCCATCAGTGAGTCGGGGTTGAGCTCGGAAAAACTGTTTTTT. Its protein product is CAISESGLSSEKLFF.

J is TRBJ2-2 and V is TRBV5-1; 8 bases line up with TRBD1. CDR1 is SGHRS and CDR2 is YFSETQ in the germline V gene. Trimming cost V 7 bases and J 6 bases; bases outside gene matches: 11. This CDR3 is built from 15 residues. CDR3 region: CASRKQTGDAGELFF. CDR3 sequence (DNA): TGCGCCAGCCGTAAACAGACAGGGGATGCCGGGGAGCTGTTTTTT.

The V call is TRBV7-8, the J call TRBJ2-3; 8 nucleotides align to TRBD2. The germline CDR1 and CDR2 sequences are SGHVS and FQNEAQ. This CDR3 spans 15 amino acids. Trimming took 1 base from V and 8 from J; bases not matched to a gene: 8. In nucleotides, the CDR3 is TGTGCCAGCAGCTTAGGTCGGGGGGGGCCTGGTACGCAGTATTTT. This codes for CASSLGRGGPGTQYF. The full variable domain, completed using reference TRBV7-8 and TRBJ2-3, is GAGVSQSPRYKVAKRGQDVALRCDPISGHVSLFWYQQALGQGPEFLTYFQNEAQLDKSGLPSDRFFAERPEGSVSTLKIQRTQQEDSAVYLCASSLGRGGPGTQYFGPGTRLTVL.

The chain combines TRBV11-3 with TRBJ2-7; D is possibly TRBD1 or TRBD2 (5 bases each). With 1 base removed from V and 5 bases from J, the gap between germline ends came to 15 bases. CDR3 length equals 15 residues. In germline, CDR1 is SGHNT, CDR2 YENEEA. In DNA, the CDR3 is TGTGCCAGCAGCTTAGTGGGGGACGGTCGGAACGAGCAGTACTTC. As protein: CASSLVGDGRNEQYF.

This clonotype has only a few counts. The V call is TRBV5-1, the J call TRBJ2-3; TRBD1 matches 10 bases. Germline loops: CDR1 SGHRS, CDR2 YFSETQ. This CDR3 has 14 residues. V trimming: 3 bases; J trimming: 10 bases; junction bases outside the gene matches: 8. In DNA form, the CDR3 reads TGCGCCAGCAGCTCCGGGACAGGGGTAGTCGCGCAGTATTTT. Protein product: CASSSGTGVVAQYF.

V usage is TRBV5-1 and J usage is TRBJ2-7; the D is unclear. In germline, CDR1 is SGHRS, CDR2 YFSETQ. Between the trimmed V and J ends, which lost 4 bases and 5 bases, there was a span of 10 bases. The CDR3 loop spans 12 amino acids. The CDR3, as DNA: TGCGCCAGCAGCGATACCTTCGACGAGCAGTACTTC. It translates to CASSDTFDEQYF.